One sample yielded the 15 T cell receptor beta chains listed below, sequenced in a study of T cell responses to AZD1222 COVID-19 vaccine. Sequenced by immunoSEQ multiplex PCR; TCRdb stores in-frame clones only, minus some. The sample holds 65,000 to 85,000 clones, roughly 80% seen once. The source was peripheral blood, collected 28 days after the second AZD1222 dose. The source of these receptors is an adult who received the AZD1222 COVID-19 vaccine.

The chain recombines TRBV2 with TRBJ2-1; a weak D match, TRBD1 (6 bases). Trimming stripped 6 bases from V and 5 bases from J, with 11 bases between. Germline V lookup: CDR1 SNHLY, CDR2 FYNNEI. There are 13 residues in the CDR3. This chain's CDR3 is CASRGAGDNEQFF. The CDR3 DNA sequence: TGTGCCAGCAGGGGGGCAGGCGACAATGAGCAGTTCTTC.

The J gene is TRBJ1-1, the V gene TRBV12-3 or TRBV12-4, with D uncertain. The CDR3 consists of 13 residues. The V gene lost 3 bases and the J gene lost 5 bases, with 10 bases spanning the gap. The CDR3 nucleotides read TGTGCCAGCAGTTTTGGGGTCTCGACTGAAGCTTTCTTT. It specifies CASSFGVSTEAFF.

This clone was seen just once. V is TRBV9 and J is TRBJ1-2, with 9 bases fitting TRBD1. This CDR3 is built from 15 residues. Germline assignment: CDR1 SGDLS and CDR2 YYNGEE. J gave up 2 bases and V 0 bases, and 2 bases lay outside the gene matches. The CDR3 here is CASSVDGTGNYGYTF. As DNA, the CDR3 is TGTGCCAGCAGCGTAGATGGGACAGGGAACTATGGCTACACCTTC.

The J gene is TRBJ2-5, the V gene TRBV24-1, with 8 positions matching TRBD2. The CDR3 has 15 amino acids. With V trimmed by 4 bases and J by 10 bases, 13 bases remained unmatched. Germline-derived CDR1 and CDR2 are KGHDR and SFDVKD. CDR3 in amino acids: CATSDRGLAVPIQYF. The CDR3 DNA reads as TGTGCCACCAGTGACCGAGGACTAGCCGTACCTATCCAGTACTTC.

This clone was picked up one time. Written as DNA, the CDR3 is TGTGCCATCAGCTGGGGACAGATAAACACTGAAGCTTTCTTT. Translation gives CAISWGQINTEAFF. The chain joins TRBV10-3 to TRBJ1-1; 7 bases map to TRBD1. CDR1 ENHRY and CDR2 SYGVKD come from the germline V gene. CDR3 length: 14 amino acids. V dropped 6 bases and J dropped 2; count of bases not matched to a gene: 6.

The rearrangement links TRBV6-5 to TRBJ2-7, with TRBD1 as a possible D gene (6 bases). Trimming removed 4 bases at V and 0 bases at J, with 10 bases between. Germline V gene data show CDR1 as MNHEY and CDR2 as SVGAGI. There are 14 residues in the CDR3. The CDR3 spells CASSSRTVSYEQYF. The CDR3 DNA follows: TGTGCCAGCAGTTCCCGGACAGTCTCCTACGAGCAGTACTTC.

The rearrangement links TRBV10-3 to TRBJ1-6; tentative D call: TRBD1 (5 bases). This CDR3 spans 15 amino acids. V lost 3 bases and J 7 bases, leaving 13 bases between the germline ends. Germline V lookup: CDR1 ENHRY, CDR2 SYGVKD. The chain's CDR3 is CAISDSGTVNSPLHF. The CDR3 DNA reads TGTGCCATCAGTGATTCCGGGACGGTGAATTCACCCCTCCACTTT.

The rearrangement uses TRBV30 and TRBJ2-7; 7 bases line up with TRBD1. The junction had 6 bases not matched to a gene; V was cut back by 5 bases and J by 5 bases. The CDR3 has 12 residues. CDR1 is GTSNPN, CDR2 SVGIG, per germline (reference sequence). CDR3 sequence reads: CAWQGEIHEQYF. CDR3 DNA: TGTGCCTGGCAGGGGGAGATCCACGAGCAGTACTTC.

The chain employs TRBV27 and TRBJ2-3, with TRBD1 matching over 8 bases. J gave up 6 bases and V 2 bases, and 7 bases lay outside the gene matches. CDR3 size: 15 residues. Germline V gives CDR1 MNHEY, CDR2 SMNVEV (reference sequence). The CDR3 nucleotides read TGTGCCAGCAGTTTACAGACACAGGGGGTGGATACGCAGTATTTT. Its translation: CASSLQTQGVDTQYF.

CDR3: CASRDRGMTNEKLFF. The CDR3 DNA reads TGTGCCAGCAGAGACAGGGGGATGACTAATGAAAAACTGTTTTTT. The rearrangement links TRBV28 to TRBJ1-4, with 9 bases matching TRBD1. With 6 bases clipped from V and 2 bases from J, the junction kept 4 bases outside the gene matches. The CDR3 runs 15 residues. The germline gives CDR1 MDHEN, CDR2 SYDVKM.

The chain recombines TRBV6-2 or TRBV6-3 with TRBJ1-1, with D possibly TRBD1 on 5 matching bases. The V gene's germline CDR1 is MNHEY and CDR2 SVGEGT. Trimming removed 2 bases from V and 0 bases from J, with 16 bases in between. The CDR3 length is 17 residues. The CDR3 here is CASSYGRARNLNTEAFF. In nucleotides, the CDR3 is TGTGCCAGCAGTTACGGCAGGGCACGAAACCTGAACACTGAAGCTTTCTTT.

The gene calls are TRBV19 and TRBJ1-6; D unclear. The V gene's germline CDR1 is LNHDA and CDR2 SQIVND (reference sequence). V gave up 5 bases and J gave up 8 bases, with 13 bases separating them. This CDR3 has 14 amino acids. The CDR3 DNA is TGTGCCAGTAGTGAACGTTGGTCAGATTCACCCCTCCACTTT. Its translation is CASSERWSDSPLHF. Looking up the rest from reference TRBV19 and TRBJ1-6 gives the full variable domain: DGGITQSPKYLFRKEGQNVTLSCEQNLNHDAMYWYRQDPGQGLRLIYYSQIVNDFQKGDIAEGYSVSREKKESFPLTVTSAQKNPTAFYLCASSERWSDSPLHFGNGTRLTVT.

The chain recombines TRBV3-1 (or the pseudogene TRBV3-2) with TRBJ1-3; no definite D call. CDR1 and CDR2 (germline): LGHDT, YNNKEL (reference sequence). The CDR3 loop spans 15 amino acids. The germline V and J ends were trimmed by 1 base and 2 bases, with 9 bases remaining between them. The DNA of the CDR3 is TGTGCCAGCAGCCAAGCCCAGGTACCTGGAAACACCATATATTTT. It translates to CASSQAQVPGNTIYF.

The V and J genes are TRBV5-4 and TRBJ2-2; 8 bases map to TRBD1. Per the germline V gene, CDR1 is SGHNT and CDR2 is YYREEE (reference sequence). This CDR3 region has 15 residues. V shed 3 bases and J 5 bases; nucleotides not matched to a gene: 6. The CDR3 bases are TGTGCCAGCAGCTCGAGACAGGGGCTGACCGGGGAGCTGTTTTTT. It specifies CASSSRQGLTGELFF.

The genes are TRBV9 and TRBJ2-1; 9 bases map to TRBD2. The CDR3 has 16 residues. In germline, CDR1 is SGDLS, CDR2 YYNGEE. J lost 11 bases, V lost 4 bases, and 16 bases had no gene match. CDR3 residues: CASSPGGAGGPRQQFF. The CDR3 coding sequence is TGTGCCAGCAGCCCCGGCGGGGCGGGGGGGCCCCGGCAGCAGTTCTTC.